In its sample, the clone carrying this TCR beta chain was seen a few times. Its target is not known. Every donor contributed around 10 milliliters of peripheral blood by blood draw. Trimming took 3 bases from V and 6 from J, leaving 5 bases between them. CDR1 and CDR2 (germline): LGHNA, YSLEER. The CDR3 totals 12 residues. The data stem from a study of blood T cells in healthy people across ages. Study findings and constraints: Long-lived donors had more naive CD4+ cells and higher diversity than aged donors.

A sample-barcoded 5' primer and a J-beta primer mix were used in a second PCR of about 7 to 12 cycles. The template-switch adaptor, which had 12 random nucleotides, put a tag on each cDNA molecule. TCRdb reanalysed the 5' RACE reads using MiXCR and keeps one entry per CDR3 protein. This sample has about 1.4 million distinct CDR3 sequences, with approximately 59% found just once. Sequencing was carried out using blood. V and J are TRBV4-3 and TRBJ1-4, with no clear D. The TCR was taken from a man younger than 30 in good health. DNA for the CDR3: TGCGCCAGCAGCCATGAGTATGAAAAACTGTTTTTT. The encoded protein is CASSHEYEKLFF.